This T cell receptor (beta chain) was documented in a study of shared clonotypes between healthy human individuals. General study points: Estimated richness was generally greater in naive than memory subsets.

Clones were read by immunoSEQ multiplex PCR, and TCRdb kept only the in-frame ones, dropping some. Here the sample spans approximately 530,000 clones, approximately 94% being singletons. Germline V gene lookup returns CDR1 MDHEN and CDR2 SYDVKM. Trimming removed 5 bases from V and 8 bases from J; junction bases left unmatched: 15. The CDR3 length is 16 residues. Notes on this clone: The antigen is unknown.

The rearrangement links TRBV28 to TRBJ1-2; 9 nucleotides match TRBD1. The clonotype was recovered from a woman in her 30s in good health. Sequenced sample: naive CD4+ T cells sorted from blood. Subset reported: CD45RA+ positively selected. This CDR3 is CASSAKLGQGTVGYTF. DNA of the CDR3: TGTGCCAGCAGTGCCAAACTGGGACAGGGCACGGTCGGCTACACCTTC.